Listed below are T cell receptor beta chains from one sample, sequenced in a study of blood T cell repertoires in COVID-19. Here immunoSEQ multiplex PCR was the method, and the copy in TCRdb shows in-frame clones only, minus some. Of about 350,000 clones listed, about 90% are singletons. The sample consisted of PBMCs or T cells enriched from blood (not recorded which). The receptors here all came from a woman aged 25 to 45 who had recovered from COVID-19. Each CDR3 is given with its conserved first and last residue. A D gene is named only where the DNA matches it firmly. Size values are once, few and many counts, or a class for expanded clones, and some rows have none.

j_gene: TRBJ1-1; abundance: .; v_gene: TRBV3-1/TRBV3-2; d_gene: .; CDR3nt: TGTGCCAGCAGCCAATCCTTCAGGGGGAACACTGAAGCTTTCTTT; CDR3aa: CASSQSFRGNTEAFF
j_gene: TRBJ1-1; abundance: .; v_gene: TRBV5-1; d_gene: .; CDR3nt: TGCGCCAGCAGCTTGTCCCCGGGTGTGAACACTGAAGCTTTCTTT; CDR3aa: CASSLSPGVNTEAFF
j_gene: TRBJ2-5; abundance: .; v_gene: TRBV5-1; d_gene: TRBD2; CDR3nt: TGCGCCAGCGTCCCCGGGACTACGCAAGAGACCCAGTACTTC; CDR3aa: CASVPGTTQETQYF
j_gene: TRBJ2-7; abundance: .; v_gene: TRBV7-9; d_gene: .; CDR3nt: TGTGCCAGCGCCCGAGAGTACGAGCAGTACTTC; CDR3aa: CASAREYEQYF
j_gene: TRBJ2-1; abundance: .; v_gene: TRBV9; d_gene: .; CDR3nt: TGTGCCAGCAGTCCCCAGTCGGCCGGGAACTACAATGAGCAGTTCTTC; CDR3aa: CASSPQSAGNYNEQFF
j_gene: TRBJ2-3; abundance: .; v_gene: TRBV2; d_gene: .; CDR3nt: TGTGCCAGCATATTCGGGAGCGGCCCAGATACGCAGTATTTT; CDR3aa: CASIFGSGPDTQYF
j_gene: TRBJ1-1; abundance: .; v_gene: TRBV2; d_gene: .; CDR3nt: TGTGCCAGCACCTCCCAGGCGGGGAACACTGAAGCTTTCTTT; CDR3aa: CASTSQAGNTEAFF
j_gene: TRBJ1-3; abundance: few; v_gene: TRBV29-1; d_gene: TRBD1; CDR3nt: TGCAGCGTTGGACAGGGGTCAGGCACCATATATTTT; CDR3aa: CSVGQGSGTIYF
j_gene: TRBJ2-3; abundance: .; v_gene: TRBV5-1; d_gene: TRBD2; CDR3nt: TGCGCCAGCAGCCTCCGACTAGCGGCCACAGATACGCAGTATTTT; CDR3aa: CASSLRLAATDTQYF
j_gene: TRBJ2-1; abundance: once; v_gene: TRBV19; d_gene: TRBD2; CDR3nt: TGTGCCAGTAGTATCCGCCCGGGACTAGCGAGGAATGAGCAGTTCTTC; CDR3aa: CASSIRPGLARNEQFF
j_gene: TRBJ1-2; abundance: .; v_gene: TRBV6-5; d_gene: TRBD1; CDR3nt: TGTGCCAGCAGTTACGGACAGGCGGATGGCTACACCTTC; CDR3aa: CASSYGQADGYTF
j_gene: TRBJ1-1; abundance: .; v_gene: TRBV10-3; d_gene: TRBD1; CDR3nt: TGTGCCATCAGTGATTCCAGGGGGGATGAAGCTTTCTTT; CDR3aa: CAISDSRGDEAFF
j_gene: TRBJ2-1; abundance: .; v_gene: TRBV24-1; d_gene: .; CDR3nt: TGTGCCACCAGTGGCCCAAGCAGGGATGAGCAGTTCTTC; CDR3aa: CATSGPSRDEQFF
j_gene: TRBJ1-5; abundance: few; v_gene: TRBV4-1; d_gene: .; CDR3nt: TGCGCCAGCAGCCAAAACCTCCCAGGGGTTACCTATCAGCCCCAGCATTTT; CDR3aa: CASSQNLPGVTYQPQHF
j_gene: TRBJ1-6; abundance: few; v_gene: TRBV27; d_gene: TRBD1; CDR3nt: TGTGCCAGCAGTTCCCCAGGGGGCACAAATTCACCCCTCCACTTT; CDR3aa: CASSSPGGTNSPLHF
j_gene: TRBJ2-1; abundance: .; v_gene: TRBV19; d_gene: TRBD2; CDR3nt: TGTGCCAGTAGTATAGGGACTAGCGGGGGAACCTACAATGAGCAGTTCTTC; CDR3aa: CASSIGTSGGTYNEQFF
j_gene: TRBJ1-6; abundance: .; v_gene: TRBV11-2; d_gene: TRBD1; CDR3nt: TGTGCCAGCAGCATTACGACAGGGGAAGGTCGTAATTCACCCCTCCACTTT; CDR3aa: CASSITTGEGRNSPLHF
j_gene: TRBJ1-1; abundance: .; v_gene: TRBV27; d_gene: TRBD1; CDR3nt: TGTGCCAGCAGTCCGACAGGGGGGACTGAAGCTTTCTTT; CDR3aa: CASSPTGGTEAFF
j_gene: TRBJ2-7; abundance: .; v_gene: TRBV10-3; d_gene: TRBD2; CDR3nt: TGTGCCGGAGCGGGAGAGACCTACGAGCAGTACTTC; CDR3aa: CAGAGETYEQYF
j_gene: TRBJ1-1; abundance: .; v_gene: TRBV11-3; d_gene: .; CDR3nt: TGTGCCAGCAGCTTAGACAGAAACACTGAAGCTTTCTTT; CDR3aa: CASSLDRNTEAFF
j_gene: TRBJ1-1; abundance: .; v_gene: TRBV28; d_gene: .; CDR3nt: TGTGCCAGCAGTTCCGGGACTACCATCACTGAAGCTTTCTTT; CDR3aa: CASSSGTTITEAFF
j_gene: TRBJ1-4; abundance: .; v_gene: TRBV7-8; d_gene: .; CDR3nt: TGTGCCAGCAGCCCGGGGGAAACTAATGAAAAACTGTTTTTT; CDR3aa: CASSPGETNEKLFF
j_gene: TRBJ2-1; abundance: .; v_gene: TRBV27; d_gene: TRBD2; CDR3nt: TGTGCCAGCAGTTCAGGGACTAGCAGTAATGAGCAGTTCTTC; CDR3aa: CASSSGTSSNEQFF
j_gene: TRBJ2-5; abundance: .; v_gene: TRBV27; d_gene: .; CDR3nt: TGTGCCAGCAGTTCAACACCTGGGAGGTTCGAGACCCAGTACTTC; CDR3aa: CASSSTPGRFETQYF
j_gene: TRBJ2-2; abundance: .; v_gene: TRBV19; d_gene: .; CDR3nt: TGTGCCAGTAGTATATCACATCCCTCCGGGGAGCTGTTTTTT; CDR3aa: CASSISHPSGELFF
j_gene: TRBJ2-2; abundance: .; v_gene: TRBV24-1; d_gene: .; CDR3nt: TGTGCCACCAGTGATTCAACTAGAACCGGGGAGCTGTTTTTT; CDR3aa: CATSDSTRTGELFF
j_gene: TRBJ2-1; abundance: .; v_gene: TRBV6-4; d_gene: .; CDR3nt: TGTGCCAGCAGTGACTCTATCTCGAGCAATGAGCAGTTCTTC; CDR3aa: CASSDSISSNEQFF
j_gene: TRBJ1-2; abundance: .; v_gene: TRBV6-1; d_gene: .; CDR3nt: TGTGCCAGCAGTGAACACGGGGGGAGAAACTATGGCTACACCTTC; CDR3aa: CASSEHGGRNYGYTF
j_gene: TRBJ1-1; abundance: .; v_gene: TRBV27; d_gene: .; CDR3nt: TGTGCCAGCAGCCCCGCGGGGAACACTGAAGCTTTCTTT; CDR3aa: CASSPAGNTEAFF
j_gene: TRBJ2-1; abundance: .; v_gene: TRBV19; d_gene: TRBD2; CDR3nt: TGTGCCACTGTTAGCGGGGGGGAGGGTGAGCAGTTCTTC; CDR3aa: CATVSGGEGEQFF
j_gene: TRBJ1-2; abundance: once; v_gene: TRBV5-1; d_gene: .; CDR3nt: TGCGCCAGCAGCTCCCCAGCGGGGCCGAGAAGGGTTGGCTACACCTTC; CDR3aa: CASSSPAGPRRVGYTF
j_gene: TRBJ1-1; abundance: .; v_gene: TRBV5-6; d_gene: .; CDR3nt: TGTGCCAGCAGCTCAACTATGAACACTGAAGCTTTCTTT; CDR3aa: CASSSTMNTEAFF
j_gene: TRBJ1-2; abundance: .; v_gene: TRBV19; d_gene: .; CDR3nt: TGTGCCAGCAGTATCGGCTATGGCTACACCTTC; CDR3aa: CASSIGYGYTF
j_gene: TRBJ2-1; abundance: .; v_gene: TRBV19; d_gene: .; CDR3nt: TGTGCCAGTAGTATGGGACACCTTAATGAGCAGTTCTTC; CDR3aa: CASSMGHLNEQFF
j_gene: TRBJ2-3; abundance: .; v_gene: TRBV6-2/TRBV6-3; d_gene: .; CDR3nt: TGTGCCAGCAGTTACTGGTCAGGGGACACAGATACGCAGTATTTT; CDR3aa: CASSYWSGDTDTQYF
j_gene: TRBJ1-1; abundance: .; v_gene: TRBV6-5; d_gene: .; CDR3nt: TGTGCCAGCAGTTCCTGGGGGGGGGCGAACACTGAAGCTTTCTTT; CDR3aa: CASSSWGGANTEAFF
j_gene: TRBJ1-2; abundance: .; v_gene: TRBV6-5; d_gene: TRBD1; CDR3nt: TGTGCCAGCAGTTACCAACCAGACAGGGGGCTTAATGGCTACACCTTC; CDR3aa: CASSYQPDRGLNGYTF
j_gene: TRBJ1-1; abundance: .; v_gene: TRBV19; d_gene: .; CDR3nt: TGTGCCAGTAAGACAGCGAGTTGGAACACTGAAGCTTTCTTT; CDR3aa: CASKTASWNTEAFF
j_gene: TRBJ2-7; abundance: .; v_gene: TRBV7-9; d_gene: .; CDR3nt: TGTGCCAGCAGCTCCGGGGGTACCTACGAGCAGTACTTC; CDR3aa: CASSSGGTYEQYF
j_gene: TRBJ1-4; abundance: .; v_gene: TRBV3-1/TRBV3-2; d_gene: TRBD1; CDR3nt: TGTGCCAGCAGTCCGGACAGGGCGAATGAAAAACTGTTTTTT; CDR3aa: CASSPDRANEKLFF
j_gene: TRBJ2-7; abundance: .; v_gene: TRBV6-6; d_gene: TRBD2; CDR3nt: TGTGCCAGCAGCCTTGGGGAGGGCGAGCAGTACTTC; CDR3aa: CASSLGEGEQYF
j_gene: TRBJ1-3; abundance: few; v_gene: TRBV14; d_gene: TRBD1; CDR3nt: TGTGCCAGCAGCCAAGGGGACAGGGACACCATATATTTT; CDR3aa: CASSQGDRDTIYF
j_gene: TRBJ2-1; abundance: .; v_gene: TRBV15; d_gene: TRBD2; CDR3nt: TGTGCCACCAGCAGAGAACTAGCGTACGACAATGAGCAGTTCTTC; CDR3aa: CATSRELAYDNEQFF
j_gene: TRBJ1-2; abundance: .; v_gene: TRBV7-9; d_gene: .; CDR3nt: TGTGCCAGCAGCTTCGGTCGGAGGTGGGATGGCTACACCTTC; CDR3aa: CASSFGRRWDGYTF
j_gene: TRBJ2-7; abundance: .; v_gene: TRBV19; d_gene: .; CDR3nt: TGTGCCAGTAGCCGCCCCGGGACTCTGGGGCAGTACTTC; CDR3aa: CASSRPGTLGQYF
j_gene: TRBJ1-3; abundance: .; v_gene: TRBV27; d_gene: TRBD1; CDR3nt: TGTGCCAGCAGTTTAACAGGGGCTGGAAACACCATATATTTT; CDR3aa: CASSLTGAGNTIYF
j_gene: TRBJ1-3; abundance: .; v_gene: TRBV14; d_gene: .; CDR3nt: TGTGCCAGCAGCCAAGTAGGGGTCTCTGGAAACACCATATATTTT; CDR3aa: CASSQVGVSGNTIYF
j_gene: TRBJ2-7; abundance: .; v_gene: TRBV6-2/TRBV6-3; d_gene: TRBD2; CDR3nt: TGTGCCAGCAGTTCGGGACTAGCGGGACCCTACGAGCAGTACTTC; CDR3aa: CASSSGLAGPYEQYF
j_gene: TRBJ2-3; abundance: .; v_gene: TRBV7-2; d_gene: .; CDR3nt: TGTGCCAGCAGCTTAATTGCGGGCCTCCCAGATACGCAGTATTTT; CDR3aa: CASSLIAGLPDTQYF
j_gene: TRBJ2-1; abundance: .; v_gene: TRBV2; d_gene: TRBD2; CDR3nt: TGTGCCAGCACTAGCGGGGGGGATGAGCAGTTCTTC; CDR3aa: CASTSGGDEQFF
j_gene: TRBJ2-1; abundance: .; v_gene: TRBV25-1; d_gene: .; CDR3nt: TGTGCCAGCAGGTCCCTGACAGCCTACAATGAGCAGTTCTTC; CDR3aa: CASRSLTAYNEQFF
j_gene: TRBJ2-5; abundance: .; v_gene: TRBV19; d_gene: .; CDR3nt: TGTGCCAGTAGTATGGTTGGGCAGCAAGAGACCCAGTACTTC; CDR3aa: CASSMVGQQETQYF
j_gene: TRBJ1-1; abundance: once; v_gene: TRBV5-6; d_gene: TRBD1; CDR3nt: TGTGCCAGCAGCTTGGGGCAGGGGGTCCCTGAAGCTTTCTTT; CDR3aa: CASSLGQGVPEAFF